This TCR beta chain was identified in a study of cytomegalovirus exposure and HLA in healthy donors (dated by TCRdb to 2016 to 2017). The study in broad terms: According to an earlier analysis of several hundred of the donors, 150 million to 200 million T cells yielded 90 million to 140 million unique TCR beta sequences and more than 250 Gb of sequence data. An early release covering some 640 HLA-typed donors comprised 300 to 350 gigabases of sequencing data and around 86 million unique TCR sequences. Among the roughly 390 genotyped donors, about 83% belonged to the genetic ancestry cluster associated with self-reported Caucasian donors. The study aimed to test whether cataloging public T cell receptors could reveal signatures of past pathogen exposure. The study profiled the T cell repertoires of 666 subjects by immunosequencing and related them to cytomegalovirus serostatus. In addition to the first cohort of roughly 700 subjects, a separate validation cohort of 120 different subjects was used. To predict cytomegalovirus infection status, the study combined high-throughput TCR immunosequencing, statistical association of individual TCRs with disease status, and machine learning. A later analysis re-analyzed previously published TCR beta repertoires from about 600 donors and added high-resolution HLA genotyping to study TCR occurrence patterns. In the later analysis, no new phenotypic data were used to find candidate immune exposures; instead, reliance was placed on TCR beta sequences and their occurrence across donors. An earlier analysis of 587 of the donors used high-throughput TCR beta sequencing to judge whether each TCR beta V gene segment behaved as functional or pseudogenic. Donor age, sex, ethnicity and CMV serostatus were compiled alongside the repertoire data. A later genetic analysis took genome-wide SNP genotypes for about 55% of the roughly 670 donors and used that subset as a discovery cohort. Every discovery cohort repertoire had been produced on one sequencing platform. HLA typing included class I and class II loci at four-digit resolution. The number of donors typed differed by locus, with 629-630 for A, B, C, DRB1 and DQB1, around 520 for DQA1, 606 for DPA1, and about 450 for DPB1. Five DR-DQ haplotypes were handled as single units for association and clustering, since linkage in the cohort was strong. Across about 380 genotyped donors of the cohort, an average of approximately 220,000 unique TCR beta nucleotide sequences per donor were sequenced, and roughly 17% of those sequences were non-productive.

Per the germline V gene, SNHLY is the CDR1 and FYNNEI is the CDR2. The CDR3, cysteine through phenylalanine, is 19 amino acids long. The only DNA kept is the CDR3, 57 bases in frame from the first base. Here V drops 2 bases and J drops 4 bases, and the junction holds 13 bases not matched to any gene. Note on this clone: What this receptor recognizes is not known. No much larger clonotype is one base removed from it; base qualities were not supplied.

Receptors were amplified or captured by the immunoSEQ multiplex PCR assay. For the multiplex PCR, a mixture combining 60 forward primers for TCR Vbeta segments and 13 reverse primers for TCR Jbeta segments was used. A multiplex PCR assay on genomic DNA amplified the CDR3 region of rearranged TCR beta genes. On the Illumina HiSeq System, the amplified TCR beta libraries were sequenced as 87-base-pair reads. Per the authors' processing: In a later analysis, some 80 million unique TCR beta chains were counted across the roughly 610 repertoires, and roughly 11 million of these chains were shared by at least two donors. Raw reads were error-corrected and collapsed into unique sequences with a nearest-neighbor algorithm that merged closely related sequences to remove PCR and sequencing errors. V, D and J gene segments were assigned by aligning CDR3 sequences to IMGT reference sequences. For a sequence to be retained, a match of at least six nucleotides was required to both a V gene segment and a J gene segment. Rearrangements were called productive when the CDR3 lacked stop codons and stayed in frame with V and J; all others were non-productive. CDR3 was defined by IMGT convention, running from the second conserved V-encoded cysteine to the conserved J-encoded phenylalanine. The earlier analysis of some 580 of the donors excluded any sequence lacking an unambiguous match to a single V gene segment. An earlier analysis of almost 600 of the donors classified V segments as functional when productive rearrangements were above 56.7% and as segregating when the standard deviation between donors was above 5%. A statistical classification framework was built for diagnosing cytomegalovirus status from the catalog of TCR beta chain sequences. In a later analysis, V and J genes were assigned by comparing TCR nucleotide sequences against IMGT/GENE-DB human TR gene sequences. The TCRdist pipeline was used in a later analysis to assign CDR3 sequences and most-parsimonious VDJ recombination scenarios. A later analysis defined each TCR beta chain by its CDR3 amino acid sequence plus V-gene family, and excluded reads lacking a unique V-gene family. In a later analysis, several hundred highly shared, low-generation-probability nucleotide sequences were removed to address suspected cross-contamination and a sequencing artifact. For each public chain, a later analysis derived a clonal expansion index from normalized ranks of inferred template counts within each repertoire. A later analysis computed generation probabilities with a VDJ recombination model fitted to out-of-frame rearrangements, and checked the results against IGoR. In a later analysis, TCR-TCR, TCR-HLA and TCR-CMV co-occurrence was scored with hypergeometric tests, and a repertoire-size bias correction was applied to TCR pairs. A later analysis estimated false discovery rates by permuting HLA or CMV assignments 20 times. In a later analysis, co-occurring TCRs were grouped using DBSCAN, and TCRdist sequence similarity was added for clustering within HLA-allele-positive subsets. For co-occurrence clustering, repertoires with fewer than 30,000 or more than 120,000 public chains were excluded, along with about five repertoires with anomalous nucleotide sharing. What TCRdb holds here is the immuneACCESS table cut down to in-frame rearrangements. Part of the clones is not present; checked against another copy, under half of the missing clones reflect an unresolved V gene, and the others are unexplained. The V and J calls and clone size were taken over from that table, and D and trimming were inferred from the DNA. This sample lists roughly 190,000 clones; around 87% were detected once. The top ten clones comprise around 1.2% of the sample.

What the research found in general, with its limitations: Correlated functional status among segregating V segments might be attributable to linkage disequilibrium, but an unknown experimental factor could not be ruled out. While some public TCRs were present in many individuals, most TCR sequences turned up only very rarely across donors. A total of fewer than 200 TCR beta chains were listed by the study as associated with cytomegalovirus. The classifier was reported to diagnose cytomegalovirus status with high specificity and sensitivity in both the original cohort and the validation cohort. In an earlier analysis of several hundred of the donors, most TCR beta V segments were observed in productive rearrangements about 90% or about 30% of the time, broadly matching IMGT annotations. It was suggested by the authors that the approach could potentially be generalized to other disease states and immunological phenotypes. This cohort had only TCR beta chains sequenced, and the lack of alpha or paired-chain data limited which features could be detected. Compared with equally common non-associated chains, HLA-associated TCR beta chains in a later analysis were more clonally expanded and had lower generation probabilities. In vitro tests confirmed that a few of the cytomegalovirus-associated TCR beta chains recognize cytomegalovirus antigens. Because counts were too low, about 15 rarely observed V segments, including chromosome 9 orphons, were left out of the earlier analysis of 587 of the donors. Compared with the roughly 700-donor mean, donors in an Asian-associated ancestry cluster had fewer N-insertions in productive TCRs, according to a later genetic analysis. In a later analysis, most CMV-associated TCR beta chains were found to appear HLA-restricted, with HLA associations seemingly driven largely by CMV exposure. Presence/absence analyses assumed roughly uniform sequencing depth across donors, an assumption that may not hold. Assigning TCR associations to individual alleles was difficult when HLA alleles, especially DR and DQ, strongly co-occurred. The sequencing pipeline was judged likely to have produced a cluster of highly shared sequence variants as a technical artifact. The only immune exposure information available for the cohort was CMV serostatus. In a later analysis, the rate of TCR association differed among HLA loci, with DRB1 alleles having the most associated TCRs and HLA-C alleles having the fewest. A later analysis reported that several top co-occurrence clusters appeared linked to parvovirus B19, influenza, CMV and Epstein-Barr virus. HLA typing was unavailable for some donors at each locus, so association tests used only the typed subset. In a later analysis, 15,000 to 20,000 TCR beta sequences were associated with specific HLA alleles at a false discovery rate of 0.05. In a later genetic analysis, a missense DCLRE1C variant was associated with V-gene and J-gene trimming of TCR beta chains, and the association was replicated in an independent cohort. Some IMGT-functional V segments, including TRBV6-2 and TRBV6-3, could not be distinguished by the 87-base-pair reads and were therefore excluded. A further reported finding was that TCR beta sequences accurately predicted the HLA-A and HLA-B alleles for most subjects in the first cohort.

The cohort comprised 710 or so healthy bone marrow donors. At the time of sampling, every cohort member was nominally healthy, though immune exposures that went unrecorded were likely present. The donor tested CMV seronegative, placing the donor among the 300 to 400 seronegative members of the cohort. Every donor gave a peripheral blood sample, and the peripheral blood mononuclear cells from that sample were used for TCR beta sequencing. Genomic DNA was extracted from the blood cell samples with the Qiagen DNeasy Blood Extraction Kit. The origin of this receptor is a man in his thirties or forties in good health and CMV-seronegative. Material for sequencing was PBMCs. The chain uses TRBV2 and TRBJ1-5, with TRBD1 identical over 11 junction bases. In nucleotides, the sequence is TGTGCCAGCAGTGAATGGGTAGGGACAGGGGGTTTTGCGAATCAGCCCCAGCATTTT. Translated, this gives CASSEWVGTGGFANQPQHF.